This passage covers 25 T cell receptor beta chains from one sample sequenced in a study of CXCR3-negative and CXCR3-positive naive CD8 T cells. Study-wide results and limits: The TRB CDR3s that CXCR3-positive naive cells carried were more hydrophobic than those of CXCR3-negative naive cells.

All TRB cDNA libraries came from 5' RACE performed with UMI labels. TCRdb re-called the 5' RACE reads and shows each CDR3 protein once, DNA omitted. The clone table shows about 63,000 distinct CDR3 sequences, with the ten largest holding around 5%. What these receptors recognize is not known. The sample taken for sequencing was naive CXCR3+ CD8+ T cells from blood. As for subset: CD45RO-CCR7+CD27+CD95- naive CD8+ T cells expressing CXCR3 (TNR3+). Receptors were obtained from a human donor in good health. Some clones in this sample may be carry-over from other donors' samples.

The chain joins TRBV29-1 to TRBJ2-7; TCRdb indicates TRBD1, and absent DNA this call remains unverified. The germline CDR1 and CDR2 sequences are SQVTM and ANQGSEA. The CDR3 contains 15 residues. CDR3 protein: CSVETGKGHPGEQYF.

The chain is built from TRBV29-1 and TRBJ2-1. This CDR3 comprises 13 residues. The germline V gene encodes CDR1 SQVTM and CDR2 ANQGSEA. The CDR3 region is CSGLATLKGEQFF.

This chain links TRBV5-1 with TRBJ2-1; TCRdb names TRBD1, which stays unverified in the absence of DNA. The CDR3 is 14 residues long. Germline values: CDR1 SGHRS, CDR2 YFSETQ. This CDR3 reads CASSYRDTWGEQFF.

The chain links TRBV20-1 to TRBJ2-7; TCRdb lists TRBD1, though no DNA is available to test this call. Germline V gene data show CDR1 as DFQATT and CDR2 as SNEGSKA (reference sequence). The CDR3 is 14 residues long. The CDR3 region is CSASPGQELYEQYF.

V is TRBV4-3 and J is TRBJ1-1; TCRdb names TRBD1, which stays unverified in the absence of DNA. The CDR3 runs to 17 residues. Germline CDR1 is LGHNA and CDR2 is YSLEER. CDR3 region: CASRTTLDSLLNTEAFF.

V and J are TRBV6-2 or TRBV6-3 and TRBJ2-1; absent DNA, TCRdb's TRBD2 call cannot be checked. Germline V gives CDR1 MNHEY, CDR2 SVGEGT. The CDR3 covers 16 residues. The CDR3 loop reads CASSDDGLAGYNEQFF.

The gene calls are TRBV29-1 and TRBJ1-1. The CDR3 extends over 14 amino acids. The germline V gene encodes CDR1 SQVTM and CDR2 ANQGSEA. CDR3 sequence reads: CSVEYGSLNTEAFF.

The V gene is TRBV20-1, the J gene TRBJ1-5. The CDR3 runs 14 residues. CDR1 is DFQATT and CDR2 is SNEGSKA in the germline V gene (reference sequence). The chain's CDR3 is CSARERVLYQPQHF.

This rearrangement joins TRBV28 to TRBJ2-4. The CDR3 is made up of 15 amino acids. Germline V gene data show CDR1 as MDHEN and CDR2 as SYDVKM. The CDR3 spells CASHGRSLAKNIQYF.

The V and J genes are TRBV29-1 and TRBJ1-2; without DNA, the TCRdb call of TRBD1 cannot be checked. CDR3 length equals 12 residues. The germline gives CDR1 SQVTM, CDR2 ANQGSEA. CDR3 sequence reads: CSVSGDNYGYTF.

This rearrangement joins TRBV12-3 or TRBV12-4 to TRBJ1-2; the TCRdb D gene call, TRBD1, has no DNA to confirm it. There are 16 residues in the CDR3. CDR3 amino acids: CASSPNPSGGAYGYTF.

The V and J genes are TRBV4-1 and TRBJ2-2; the D call from TCRdb, TRBD1, cannot be confirmed without DNA. Germline CDR1 is MGHRA and CDR2 is YSYEKL. There are 17 residues in the CDR3. CDR3 amino acids: CASSKFSGTPNTGELFF.

This chain uses TRBV28 with TRBJ2-3. The CDR3 has 13 amino acids. Germline V gene sequence: CDR1 MDHEN, CDR2 SYDVKM. CDR3 protein: CASGLRRTDTQYF.

The J gene is TRBJ2-1, the V gene TRBV24-1; lacking DNA, the TRBD2 call made by TCRdb goes unchecked. In germline, CDR1 is KGHDR, CDR2 SFDVKD. The CDR3 has 14 residues. This chain's CDR3 is CATIAVSTNNEQFF.

The chain links TRBV7-8 to TRBJ2-6. This CDR3 spans 13 amino acids. In germline, CDR1 is SGHVS, CDR2 FQNEAQ. The CDR3 here is CASSTFMANVLTF.

This sequence joins TRBV11-2 and TRBJ2-7. Germline CDR1 is SGHAT and CDR2 is FQNNGV. The CDR3 length is 15 residues. The CDR3: CASSLELGNTYEQYF.

The chain combines TRBV3-1 with TRBJ2-1; there is no DNA to check the TCRdb D call of TRBD1. The CDR3 extends over 14 amino acids. Germline CDR1 reads LGHDT; CDR2 reads YNNKEL (reference sequence). The CDR3 sequence is CASSLGTVYNEQFF.

The V call is TRBV10-3, the J call TRBJ1-2; TCRdb reports TRBD1, a call that lacks DNA to check it against. CDR1 and CDR2 (germline): ENHRY, SYGVKD. The CDR3 is made up of 13 amino acids. The CDR3 sequence: CAMGQGDDYGYTF.

The chain recombines TRBV20-1 with TRBJ2-3. Germline CDR1 reads DFQATT; CDR2 reads SNEGSKA (reference sequence). CDR3 length equals 14 residues. CDR3 residues: CSARVYGSTDTQYF.

The J gene is TRBJ1-1, the V gene TRBV7-2; TCRdb's D gene call, TRBD1, goes unchecked for lack of DNA. Germline V CDR1 and CDR2: SGHTA, FQGNSA. The CDR3 consists of 15 residues. CDR3 protein: CASSPRLGMNTEAFF.

The rearrangement uses TRBV29-1 and TRBJ2-2; TCRdb names TRBD1, which stays unverified in the absence of DNA. CDR1 and CDR2 from the germline V gene are SQVTM and ANQGSEA. There are 16 residues in the CDR3. The CDR3 is CSVELAGTANTGELFF.

The V and J genes are TRBV20-1 and TRBJ2-7; TCRdb proposes TRBD1, but this gene call is untestable without DNA. The CDR3 is made up of 14 amino acids. The germline V gene has CDR1 DFQATT and CDR2 SNEGSKA (reference sequence). CDR3 in amino acids: CSADPETGSYEQYF.

The J gene is TRBJ2-5, the V gene TRBV6-5; TCRdb proposes TRBD2, but this gene call is untestable without DNA. The CDR3 totals 15 residues. CDR1 MNHEY and CDR2 SVGAGI come from the germline V gene. The CDR3 region is CASRPPGGGAETQYF.

This chain connects TRBV27 to TRBJ2-7; TCRdb gives TRBD1 as the D gene, but with no DNA this cannot be confirmed. Germline V lookup: CDR1 MNHEY, CDR2 SMNVEV (reference sequence). The CDR3 totals 12 residues. CDR3 residues: CASSRDRYEQYF.

The V gene is TRBV29-1, the J gene TRBJ1-2. The CDR3 consists of 12 residues. CDR1 and CDR2 from the germline V gene are SQVTM and ANQGSEA. The CDR3 sequence is CSVEEGGYGYTF.